The clone carrying this T cell receptor beta chain was counted between two and nine times. The antigen is unknown. This entry is derived from a study of identical twins. Study results and caveats: Beta out-of-frame sequences showed weaker excess twin sharing. Zero-insertion analyses could be partly confounded by invariant MAIT and iNKT cells.

CDR1 and CDR2 from the germline V gene are LGHDT and YNNKEL (reference sequence). The CDR3 covers 14 residues. V dropped 2 bases and J dropped 4; count of bases not matched to a gene: 4. The authors used template switching to add a universal primer site and gave cDNA unique molecular identifiers. MiXCR was run by TCRdb on the 5' RACE reads, yielding one entry per CDR3 protein. The sample holds roughly 240,000 distinct CDR3 sequences, 5.5% to 8% seen once. These same data were also listed under a study on yellow fever vaccine responses in identical twins. That publication notes: Convergence reportedly seemed to mark part of the twins' vaccine T cell response, with personalization marking the rest.

The origin of this receptor is a young woman in good health. The chain recombines TRBV3-1 with TRBJ2-7; 8 nucleotides match TRBD2. Material for sequencing was memory (CD45RO+) T cells sorted from blood. CDR3 nucleotides: TGTGCCAGCAGCCAAAGCCTAGCGGGTTACGAGCAGTACTTC. Its translation is CASSQSLAGYEQYF.